This T cell receptor (beta chain) appears in the sequencing data of a study of cytomegalovirus exposure and HLA in healthy donors. Germline V gene data show CDR1 as WNHNN and CDR2 as SYGVQD (reference sequence). The CDR3 has 13 amino acids. V was trimmed by 4 bases and J by 2 bases, leaving 8 bases between them. In regard to this clone: What it binds is not known.

Study-level results: The later analysis indicated that the majority of CMV-associated TCR beta chains appeared HLA-restricted. Segments of the TCR beta V type were, in most cases, productive about 87% or about 30% of the time in an earlier analysis. More clonal expansion characterized HLA-associated TCR beta chains than equally common others in a later analysis.

Amplification used 60 Vbeta primers and 13 Jbeta primers. Method: immunoSEQ multiplex PCR; TCRdb's copy keeps in-frame clones and lacks some. The sample has roughly 110,000 clones, around 84% seen once. Donors counted as nominally healthy when sampled, yet unrecorded immune exposures were likely. The chain couples TRBV10-1 to TRBJ1-1, with a tentative D call TRBD1 (6 bases). Sequenced: PBMCs. The receptor's source is a man aged 25-45 years in good health and CMV-seropositive. CDR3 bases: TGCGCCAGCAGTGGACAGGCAAACACTGAAGCTTTCTTT. Amino acid sequence: CASSGQANTEAFF.